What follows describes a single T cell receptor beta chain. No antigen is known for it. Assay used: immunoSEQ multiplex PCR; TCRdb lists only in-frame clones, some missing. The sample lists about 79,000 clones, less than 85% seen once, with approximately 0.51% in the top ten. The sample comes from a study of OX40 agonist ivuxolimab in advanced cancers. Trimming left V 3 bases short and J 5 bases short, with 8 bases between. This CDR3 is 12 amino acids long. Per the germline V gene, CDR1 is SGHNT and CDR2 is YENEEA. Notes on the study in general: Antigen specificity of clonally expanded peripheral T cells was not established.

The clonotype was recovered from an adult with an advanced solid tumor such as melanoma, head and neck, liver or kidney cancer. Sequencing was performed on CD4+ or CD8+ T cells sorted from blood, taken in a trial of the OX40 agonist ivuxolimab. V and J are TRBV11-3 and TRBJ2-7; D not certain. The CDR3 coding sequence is TGTGCCAGCAGCTTGAATGGTAACGAGCAGTACTTC. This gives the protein CASSLNGNEQYF.